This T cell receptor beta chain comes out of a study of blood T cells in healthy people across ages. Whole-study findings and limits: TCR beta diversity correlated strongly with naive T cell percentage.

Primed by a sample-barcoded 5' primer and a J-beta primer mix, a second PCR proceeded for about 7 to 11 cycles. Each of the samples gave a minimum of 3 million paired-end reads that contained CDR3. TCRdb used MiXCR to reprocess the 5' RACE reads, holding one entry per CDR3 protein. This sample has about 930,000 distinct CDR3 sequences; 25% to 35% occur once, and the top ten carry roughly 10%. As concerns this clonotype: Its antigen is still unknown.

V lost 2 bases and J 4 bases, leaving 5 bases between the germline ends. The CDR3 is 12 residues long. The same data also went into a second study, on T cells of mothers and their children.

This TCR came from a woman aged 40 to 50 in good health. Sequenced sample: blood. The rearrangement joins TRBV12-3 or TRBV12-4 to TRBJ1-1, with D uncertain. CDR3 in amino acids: CASSLMSTEAFF. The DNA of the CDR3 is TGTGCCAGCAGTTTAATGAGCACTGAAGCTTTCTTT.